The source of this TCR beta chain is a study of blood T cells in healthy people across ages. General study points: Bulk PBMC profiling left naive and antigen-experienced comparisons inconclusive. Whereas aged donors had fewer naive CD4+ cells, long-lived donors had more of them and higher diversity. Naive T cell percentage by flow cytometry tracked strongly with beta diversity.

Then a second PCR, running about 6 to 12 cycles, was carried out with a sample-barcoded 5' primer and a J-beta primer mix. MiXCR was run by TCRdb on the 5' RACE reads, yielding one entry per CDR3 protein. The repertoire includes roughly 800,000 distinct CDR3 sequences, 55% to 70% of them detected once, and 22% sits in the top ten. About this clonotype: Its antigen is as yet unknown.

Trimming took off 4 bases at V and 2 bases at J, with 18 bases between the two ends. The germline V gene encodes CDR1 SGHTA and CDR2 FQGNSA. CDR3 length: 16 amino acids. Sequenced: blood. This TCR came from a man aged 30-40 years in good health. This rearrangement joins TRBV7-2 to TRBJ2-7; a weak D match, TRBD2 (6 bases). This CDR3 is CASSYPWGLRAYEQYF. Written as DNA, the CDR3 is TGTGCCAGCAGCTACCCCTGGGGACTCAGAGCCTACGAGCAGTACTTC.